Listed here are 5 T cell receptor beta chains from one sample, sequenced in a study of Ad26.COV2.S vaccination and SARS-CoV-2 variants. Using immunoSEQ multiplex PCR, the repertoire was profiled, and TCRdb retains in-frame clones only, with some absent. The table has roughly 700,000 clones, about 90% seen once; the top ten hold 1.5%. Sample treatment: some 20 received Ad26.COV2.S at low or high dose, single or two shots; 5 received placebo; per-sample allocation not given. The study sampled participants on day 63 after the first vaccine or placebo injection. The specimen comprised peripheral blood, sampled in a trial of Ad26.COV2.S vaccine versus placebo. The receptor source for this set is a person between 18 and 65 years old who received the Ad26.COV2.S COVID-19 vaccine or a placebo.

The CDR3 coding sequence is TGTGCCAGCTCACCTACACAGGGGATGGCAGATACGCAGTATTTT. It translates to CASSPTQGMADTQYF. The rearrangement uses TRBV18 and TRBJ2-3, with TRBD1 identical over 7 bases. CDR3 size: 15 residues. The ends lost 3 bases at V and 4 bases at J; junction bases unmatched: 7. The germline CDR1 and CDR2 sequences are KGHSH and LQKENI.

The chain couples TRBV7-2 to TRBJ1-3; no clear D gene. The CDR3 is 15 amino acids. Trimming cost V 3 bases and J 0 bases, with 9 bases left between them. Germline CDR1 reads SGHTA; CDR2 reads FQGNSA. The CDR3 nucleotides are TGTGCCAGCAGCTTGTCACCTAGCTCTGGAAACACCATATATTTT. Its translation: CASSLSPSSGNTIYF.

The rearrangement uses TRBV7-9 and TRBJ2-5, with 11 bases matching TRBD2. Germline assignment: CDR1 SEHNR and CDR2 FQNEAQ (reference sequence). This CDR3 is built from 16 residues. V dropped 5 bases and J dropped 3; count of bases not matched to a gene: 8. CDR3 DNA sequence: TGTGCCAGCAGCGTCGTAGCGGGAGGGCCCGAAGAGACCCAGTACTTC. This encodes CASSVVAGGPEETQYF.

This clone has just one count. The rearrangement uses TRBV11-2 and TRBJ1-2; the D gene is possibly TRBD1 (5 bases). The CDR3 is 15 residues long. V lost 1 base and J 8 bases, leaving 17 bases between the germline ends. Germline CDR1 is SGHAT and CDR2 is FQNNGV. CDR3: CASSLVPDRGRGYTF. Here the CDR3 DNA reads TGTGCCAGCAGCTTAGTACCGGATCGGGGACGCGGCTACACCTTC.

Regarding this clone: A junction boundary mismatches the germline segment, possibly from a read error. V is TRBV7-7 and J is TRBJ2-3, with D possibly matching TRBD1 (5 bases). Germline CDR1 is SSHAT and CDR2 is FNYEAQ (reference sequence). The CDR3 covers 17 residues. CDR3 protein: CASSPTSTGLRLLTQYF. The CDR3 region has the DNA TGTGCTAGCAGCCCGACATCTACAGGTCTACGACTTCTTACGCAGTATTTT. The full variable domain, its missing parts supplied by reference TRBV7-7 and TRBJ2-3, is GAGVSQSPRYKVTKRGQDVTLRCDPISSHATLYWYQQALGQGPEFLTYFNYEAQPDKSGLPSDRFSAERPEGSISTLTIQRTEQRDSAMYRCASSPTSTGLRLLTQYFGPGTRLTVL.